This TCR beta chain originates from a study of T cell repertoires in ileal Crohn's disease. Noted time point: neoterminal ileum biopsy at postoperative endoscopy, about 6 months after surgery. The table lists this clone with a few counts. This table comes from immunoSEQ multiplex PCR, and its TCRdb copy is limited to in-frame clones, with some not included. The sample records 9,500 to 11,000 clones, about four fifths being singletons. The TCR sequence derives from an adult with Crohn's disease. Source material: ileal tissue.

DNA for the CDR3: TGTGCCTGGAGTGAAGGGACAGGCAATCAGCCCCAGCATTTT. Translating gives CAWSEGTGNQPQHF. The chain links TRBV30 to TRBJ1-5, with 7 bases fitting TRBD1. This CDR3 has 14 residues. Unmatched junction bases numbered 2, after V lost 1 base and J lost 2 bases. Germline CDR1 is GTSNPN and CDR2 is SVGIG (reference sequence).